Each of the 18 T cell receptor beta chains below was sequenced from the same sample in a study of shared clonotypes between healthy human individuals. Here immunoSEQ multiplex PCR was the method, and the copy in TCRdb shows in-frame clones only, minus some. The sample lists roughly 2,000,000 clones, roughly 95% occurring once. CD45RO negativity and positive selection for CCR7 defined naive CD8 cells, a population that excluded terminally differentiated effector memory CD45RA+ cells. Sequencing input: naive CD8+ T cells from PBMCs. These receptors all stem from a man between 18 and 29 years old in good health. Some clones in this sample may be carry-over from other donors' samples.

The chain uses TRBV9 and TRBJ2-1; 7 bases match TRBD2. With V trimmed by 3 bases and J by 7 bases, 7 bases remained unmatched. The germline CDR1 and CDR2 sequences are SGDLS and YYNGEE. The length of the CDR3 is 14 residues. This chain's CDR3 is CASSAGPGGNEQFF. The DNA for the CDR3 is TGTGCCAGCAGCGCGGGTCCGGGAGGAAATGAGCAGTTCTTC. Full variable domain (missing parts from reference TRBV9 and TRBJ2-1): DSGVTQTPKHLITATGQRVTLRCSPRSGDLSVYWYQQSLDQGLQFLIQYYNGEERAKGNILERFSAQQFPDLHSELNLSSLELGDSALYFCASSAGPGGNEQFFGPGTRLTVL.

V gene TRBV28 combines with J gene TRBJ2-3; TRBD2 matches at 14 bases. In germline, CDR1 is MDHEN, CDR2 SYDVKM. This CDR3 has 21 residues. After removal of 5 bases from V and 0 bases from J, the junction contained 16 bases not matched to a gene. The CDR3 reads CASSRTTTTSGRGYSTDTQYF. The CDR3 DNA is TGTGCCAGCAGTCGAACTACGACGACTAGCGGGAGGGGGTATAGCACAGATACGCAGTATTTT.

CDR3 residues: CASSSFGTSGNEQYF. As DNA, the CDR3 is TGTGCCAGCAGTTCATTCGGGACTAGCGGTAACGAGCAGTACTTC. The chain couples TRBV6-6 to TRBJ2-7; 11 nucleotides agree with TRBD2. The germline CDR1 and CDR2 sequences are MNHNY and SVGAGI (reference sequence). Trimming removed 4 bases from V and 5 bases from J; junction bases left unmatched: 7. The CDR3 spans 15 residues.

The chain has TRBV5-8 and TRBJ2-7; the D is unclear. Germline assignment: CDR1 SGHTS and CDR2 YDEGEE. Trimming cost V 4 bases and J 7 bases, with 12 bases left between them. CDR3 length equals 12 residues. The DNA for the CDR3 is TGTGCCAGCAGCCGCAGGCTAGGTGAGCAGTACTTC. This gives the protein CASSRRLGEQYF.

The rearrangement joins TRBV11-1 to TRBJ1-1; perhaps TRBD1 as D (5 bases). The CDR3 covers 13 residues. V dropped 4 bases and J dropped 1 base, with 7 bases sitting between them. Germline CDR1 SGHAT, CDR2 FQDESV (reference sequence). CDR3 region: CASSYGQNTEAFF. The CDR3 region has the DNA TGTGCCAGCAGCTACGGACAGAACACTGAAGCTTTCTTT.

V and J are TRBV21-1 and TRBJ1-1; no DNA check was done on the table's D call, TRBD1. TRBV21-1 corresponds to a pseudogene. This CDR3 region has 13 residues. CDR3 amino acids: CATQGEEGPEAFF. The DNA of the CDR3 is TGTGCCACCCAGGGGGAAGAAGGGCCGGAAGCTTTCTTT.

The chain has TRBV2 and TRBJ1-2; 7 bases are shared with TRBD1. This CDR3 region has 13 residues. Trimming at V came to 9 bases and at J to 2 bases, leaving 6 bases not matched to a gene. Germline V CDR1 and CDR2: SNHLY, FYNNEI. The CDR3: CARKTGSNYGYTF. CDR3 nucleotides: TGTGCCAGAAAGACAGGGAGCAACTATGGCTACACCTTC.

The chain joins TRBV9 to TRBJ2-7; 10 bases match TRBD2. CDR3 length: 15 residues. Germline lookup yields CDR1 SGDLS and CDR2 YYNGEE. Germline trimming cut 4 bases from V and 4 bases from J; bases unmatched to any gene: 8. CDR3 protein: CASSSTGTSAYEQYF. The DNA of the CDR3 is TGTGCCAGCAGCTCTACCGGGACTAGCGCGTACGAGCAGTACTTC. Complete variable domain (other parts from reference TRBV9 and TRBJ2-7): DSGVTQTPKHLITATGQRVTLRCSPRSGDLSVYWYQQSLDQGLQFLIQYYNGEERAKGNILERFSAQQFPDLHSELNLSSLELGDSALYFCASSSTGTSAYEQYFGPGTRLTVT.

The V gene is TRBV7-3, the J gene TRBJ2-1, with 11 bases fitting TRBD2. In germline, CDR1 is SGHTA, CDR2 FQGTGA. The CDR3 runs to 17 residues. The trim removed 5 bases at V and 7 bases at J, leaving 13 bases unmatched. CDR3 nucleotide sequence: TGTGCCAGCAGCATTAACCCCCGGGCTAGCGGGAGGAATGAGCAGTTCTTC. The encoded protein is CASSINPRASGRNEQFF.

V usage is TRBV7-9 and J usage is TRBJ2-2; possibly TRBD1 for D (5 bases). CDR1 and CDR2 from the germline V gene are SEHNR and FQNEAQ (reference sequence). The CDR3 has 15 residues. V gave up 5 bases and J gave up 7 bases, with 17 bases separating them. In nucleotides, the CDR3 is TGTGCCAGCAGCACTCGGAACAGGTCAATCGGGGAGCTGTTTTTT. Protein sequence: CASSTRNRSIGELFF.

The chain couples TRBV7-9 to TRBJ2-7; 7 bases are a match to TRBD2. Trimming cost V 5 bases and J 0 bases; bases outside gene matches: 7. This CDR3 spans 15 amino acids. Germline V gives CDR1 SEHNR, CDR2 FQNEAQ (reference sequence). The CDR3 region has the DNA TGTGCCAGCAGCCGACCCGGACTAGACTCCTACGAGCAGTACTTC. It is translated as CASSRPGLDSYEQYF.

This chain connects TRBV9 to TRBJ2-5, with 9 bases that match TRBD1. The CDR3 covers 15 residues. J was trimmed by 5 bases and V by 3 bases; bases with no gene match: 8. The germline V gene encodes CDR1 SGDLS and CDR2 YYNGEE. CDR3 loop: CASSGGQGVRETQYF. In nucleotides, the CDR3 is TGTGCCAGCAGCGGGGGACAGGGAGTTAGGGAGACCCAGTACTTC.

This chain joins TRBV7-3 and TRBJ2-5, with 10 bases fitting TRBD1. The germline gives CDR1 SGHTA, CDR2 FQGTGA. This CDR3 is built from 14 residues. Losses at the gene ends were 5 bases for V and 5 bases for J; bases not matched to a gene: 5. The CDR3 sequence is CASSPDRGHETQYF. The CDR3 DNA is TGTGCCAGCAGCCCCGACAGGGGGCACGAGACCCAGTACTTC.

The rearrangement links TRBV19 to TRBJ2-7; D tentatively fits TRBD1 or TRBD2 (7 bases each). Germline values: CDR1 LNHDA, CDR2 SQIVND (reference sequence). This CDR3 is built from 17 residues. V was cut by 3 bases and J by 1 base, with 19 bases left in between. Here the CDR3 reads CASSMYDREGFSYEQYF. DNA for the CDR3: TGTGCCAGTAGTATGTATGACAGGGAGGGGTTTTCCTACGAGCAGTACTTC.

The rearrangement links TRBV30 to TRBJ1-2; D unresolved. CDR3 size: 13 residues. V was pared by 7 bases and J by 4 bases, with 16 bases between. CDR1 and CDR2 (germline): GTSNPN, SVGIG (reference sequence). The CDR3 DNA follows: TGTGCCTCCAACAGTGACGGAACCTATGGCTACACCTTC. Amino acids: CASNSDGTYGYTF.

V and J are TRBV11-2 and TRBJ2-7; 9 positions agree with TRBD1. Germline assignment: CDR1 SGHAT and CDR2 FQNNGV. After removal of 5 bases from V and 6 bases from J, the junction contained 14 bases not matched to a gene. This CDR3 contains 16 residues. The CDR3 sequence: CASSIPAGQGKCEQYF. The CDR3 DNA reads TGTGCCAGCAGCATCCCGGCGGGACAGGGAAAGTGCGAGCAGTACTTC.

The chain joins TRBV9 to TRBJ1-1; no firm D call. V was clipped by 4 bases and J by 6 bases, with 22 bases between them. The CDR3 extends over 16 amino acids. Looked up from germline, CDR1 is SGDLS and CDR2 is YYNGEE. CDR3 region: CASSLNHRAPDAEAFF. The CDR3 DNA reads TGTGCCAGCAGCCTAAACCATCGGGCCCCAGACGCTGAAGCTTTCTTT.

The chain carries TRBV7-2 and TRBJ1-5; D remains unclear. CDR1 and CDR2 (germline): SGHTA, FQGNSA. The CDR3 sequence is 13 residues long. The germline V and J ends were trimmed by 3 bases and 7 bases, with 10 bases remaining between them. As DNA, the CDR3 is TGTGCCAGCAGCTTGTCAGGACGGCAGCCCCAGCATTTT. It translates to CASSLSGRQPQHF.